This T cell receptor beta chain was sequenced during a study of identical twins. This clonotype was counted between two and nine times. Antigen: not known. In every case, the donor was a healthy Caucasian. Study-wide findings and caveats: Twins showed weaker excess sharing in their beta out-of-frame sequences. The models systematically underestimated how much out-of-frame TCR alpha was shared in monozygotic twins.

Template switching added a universal primer site; cDNA carried unique molecular identifiers. Via MiXCR, TCRdb re-called the 5' RACE reads, giving one row per CDR3 protein. The sample includes 550,000 to 800,000 distinct CDR3 sequences, around 7.5% seen only once; the top ten take roughly 1.6%. V gave up 5 bases and J gave up 3 bases, with 16 bases separating them. Per germline, CDR1 SEHNR and CDR2 FQNEAQ (reference sequence). This CDR3 has 15 residues. Another study also made use of these data, one on yellow fever vaccine responses in identical twins.

J is TRBJ1-1 and V is TRBV7-9, with D uncertain. The source of this sequence is a woman younger than 30 in good health. Sequenced input: PBMCs. As DNA, the CDR3 is TGTGCCAGCAGCCCAGAGCGGGTCCGGCACACTGAAGCTTTCTTT. Encoded protein: CASSPERVRHTEAFF. The full variable domain, rest sourced from reference TRBV7-9 and TRBJ1-1, is DTGVSQNPRHKITKRGQNVTFRCDPISEHNRLYWYRQTLGQGPEFLTYFQNEAQLEKSRLLSDRFSAERPKGSFSTLEIQRTEQGDSAMYLCASSPERVRHTEAFFGQGTRLTVV.